The clone carrying this TCR beta chain was seen a handful of times. Its antigen is not known. This sample stems from a study of CD8 T cells in ankylosing spondylitis. General observations from the study: As reported, disease-linked clones showed significant enrichment in matched ankylosing spondylitis synovial fluid. A motif of fewer than ten highly homologous TCR beta variants was seen as apparently characteristic of ankylosing spondylitis blood.

TCRdb independently ran MiXCR on the 5' RACE reads; one entry per CDR3 protein. There are approximately 300,000 distinct CDR3 sequences in the sample; less than 25% occur only once, and about 3.7% lies in the top ten. The source is a female donor with ankylosing spondylitis or in good health (not recorded which). What was sequenced was blood, either unsorted or a sorted T cell fraction (not recorded which).

CDR3 region: CSARTSETRFRHEQFF. The DNA of the CDR3 is TGCAGTGCTAGGACCTCCGAGACTAGGTTTCGCCATGAGCAGTTCTTC. J is TRBJ2-1 and V is TRBV20-1, with D possibly matching TRBD2 (6 bases). Germline V gene data show CDR1 as DFQATT and CDR2 as SNEGSKA (reference sequence). This CDR3 has 16 residues. V lost 3 bases, J lost 8 bases, and 23 bases lay in between.